A selection of T cell receptor beta chains follows, all from one sample in a study of T cells in narcolepsy. The table came from immunoSEQ multiplex PCR; TCRdb's copy has only in-frame clones and leaves some out. The sample lists 34,000 or so clones; under 85% were seen once. The sequenced material came from memory (CD45RA-) CD4+ T cells from blood. Receptors were obtained from a human donor in good health. Both conserved end residues are part of each CDR3. The D gene is left open where the match is weak. Size is omitted from some rows. Given values are once, few, many or a class for expanded clones.

CDR3nt | CDR3aa | d_gene | v_gene | abundance | j_gene
TGCGCCAGCAGCTTGGATGGGAGAGGCTACACCTTC | CASSLDGRGYTF | . | TRBV5-1 | . | TRBJ1-2
TGTGCCAGCAGCTTGTCCCCAAGCCCGGGGAGGGGAGAGACCCAGTACTTC | CASSLSPSPGRGETQYF | TRBD2 | TRBV7-7 | . | TRBJ2-5
TGTGCCTGGAGTAGTTCCAGCAACCGTGAAGCTTTCTTT | CAWSSSSNREAFF | . | TRBV30 | . | TRBJ1-1
TGTGCCAGCAGCGCACAGGGAAACACTGAAGCTTTCTTT | CASSAQGNTEAFF | . | TRBV6-1 | few | TRBJ1-1
TGCGCCAGCAGCTTGGGACAGGGGAAGGTCAATGAGCAGTTCTTC | CASSLGQGKVNEQFF | TRBD1 | TRBV5-1 | . | TRBJ2-1
TGTGCCAGCTCACCGGAGGAGAACTATGGCTACACCTTC | CASSPEENYGYTF | . | TRBV18 | . | TRBJ1-2
TGCGCCAGCAGCGGGACTAGCGGGCCCGCCAGCGGGCAGTTCTTC | CASSGTSGPASGQFF | TRBD2 | TRBV10-1 | . | TRBJ2-1
TGCGCCAGCAGCCCAAGGGCTAGCGGGACTAGCGGGGGCTACGAGCAGTACTTC | CASSPRASGTSGGYEQYF | TRBD2 | TRBV5-1 | . | TRBJ2-7
TGTGCCAGCAGCTTCAGGGGGACGGGATCCTACGAGCAGTACTTC | CASSFRGTGSYEQYF | TRBD1 | TRBV5-6 | . | TRBJ2-7
TGTGCCAGCAGCTTAACCGGATTCGACAGGGTTCGCAATCAGCCCCAGCATTTT | CASSLTGFDRVRNQPQHF | TRBD1 | TRBV7-9 | . | TRBJ1-5
TGTGCCAGCAGTGACACCAGGGGACCGAACACTGAAGCTTTCTTT | CASSDTRGPNTEAFF | . | TRBV2 | . | TRBJ1-1
TGTGCCAGCAGCTTTACACGGGAGAACACTGAAGCTTTCTTT | CASSFTRENTEAFF | . | TRBV11-3 | . | TRBJ1-1
TGTGCCAGCAGCTTCAGTAGCGGGTTTTACAATGAGCAGTTCTTC | CASSFSSGFYNEQFF | TRBD2 | TRBV7-3 | . | TRBJ2-1
TGTGCCAGCTCACCGGACCGCCTGAACACCGGGGAGCTGTTTTTT | CASSPDRLNTGELFF | . | TRBV18 | . | TRBJ2-2
TGTGCCAGTAGTATAGGGCCCCCTAGCGGGGTTCTTGGTGAGCAGTTCTTC | CASSIGPPSGVLGEQFF | TRBD2 | TRBV19 | . | TRBJ2-1
TGTGCCAGCAGCTTGGCGGGGACAGGGGCCTCCGAGCAGTACTTC | CASSLAGTGASEQYF | TRBD1 | TRBV5-4 | . | TRBJ2-7
TGTGCCTGGAAGTGGAAGGGCGGGACTGAAGCTTTCTTT | CAWKWKGGTEAFF | . | TRBV30 | . | TRBJ1-1
TGTGCCAGCAGCCACGGTCGACGAGGTGAGCAGTTCTTC | CASSHGRRGEQFF | . | TRBV11-1 | . | TRBJ2-1
TGTGCCAGCAGCTCCTGGGGGACTTCGAACACCGGGGAGCTGTTTTTT | CASSSWGTSNTGELFF | . | TRBV7-9 | . | TRBJ2-2
TGTGCCAGCAGCTCCAGTGCGTTAGGGTTAGCTGGAAACACCATATATTTT | CASSSSALGLAGNTIYF | . | TRBV4-2 | . | TRBJ1-3
TGTGCCAGTAGTATAGAGGGGGCCCTCGGGGGCTACACCTTC | CASSIEGALGGYTF | . | TRBV19 | . | TRBJ1-2
TGTGCCAGCAGCTCCTCCGGGACTAGAGGGGATACGCAGTATTTT | CASSSSGTRGDTQYF | TRBD2 | TRBV7-3 | . | TRBJ2-3
TGTGCCAGCAGTGGAAACAGGGCGAAAGATACGCAGTATTTT | CASSGNRAKDTQYF | . | TRBV2 | . | TRBJ2-3
TGTGCCAGCAGTTGGACAGGGTCGGTCGGCTACACCTTC | CASSWTGSVGYTF | TRBD1 | TRBV6-5 | . | TRBJ1-2
TGTGCCAGCAGCGTATCAGTTGGGAGCGCGGGAGCTTTCTTT | CASSVSVGSAGAFF | . | TRBV7-8 | . | TRBJ1-1
TGTGCCAGCAGTTTCCATGGGACAGGCGGGGAGCAGTACTTC | CASSFHGTGGEQYF | TRBD1 | TRBV6-5 | . | TRBJ2-7
TGTGCCTGGAGGGGACAGGGATGGTACAATGAGCAGTTCTTC | CAWRGQGWYNEQFF | TRBD1 | TRBV30 | once | TRBJ2-1
TGTGCCAGTAGTATGTTGGGGGTTAATGAAAAACTGTTTTTT | CASSMLGVNEKLFF | . | TRBV19 | . | TRBJ1-4
TGTGCCAGCAGCCGACAGGGGTACAATGAGCAGTTCTTC | CASSRQGYNEQFF | TRBD1 | TRBV7-7 | . | TRBJ2-1
TGTGCCAGCAGCCCCGGGACATCCTACGAGCAGTACTTC | CASSPGTSYEQYF | . | TRBV11-3 | . | TRBJ2-7
TGTGCCAGTAGTGCGACAGGGAGTGTAGCATATGGCTACACCTTC | CASSATGSVAYGYTF | TRBD1 | TRBV19 | . | TRBJ1-2
TGTGCCAGCAGTCCCAGGGGGGACGTACGCATGAACACTGAAGCTTTCTTT | CASSPRGDVRMNTEAFF | TRBD1 | TRBV27 | . | TRBJ1-1
TGTGCCAGCAGTTTGTCGATAAACTATGGCTACACCTTC | CASSLSINYGYTF | . | TRBV27 | once | TRBJ1-2
TGTGCCAGCAGTGAAAGTGGCAGGGTATTAGGCTACACCTTC | CASSESGRVLGYTF | . | TRBV6-1 | few | TRBJ1-2
TGTGCCAGTAGTATGGGCAGTACCTACGAGCAGTACTTC | CASSMGSTYEQYF | . | TRBV19 | few | TRBJ2-7
TGTGCCAGCAGCCTACGAGCGGGAGGGTACACAGATACGCAGTATTTT | CASSLRAGGYTDTQYF | TRBD2 | TRBV11-3 | . | TRBJ2-3
TGTGCCAGCAAAACAGGGGGCGGGTTTCCCTTGGGCTACACCTTC | CASKTGGGFPLGYTF | TRBD1 | TRBV27 | once | TRBJ1-2
TGTGCCAGCAGTGAAGGTCAGCCCCAGCATTTT | CASSEGQPQHF | . | TRBV6-1 | . | TRBJ1-5
TGTGCCAGCACCTCTACCACAGATACGCAGTATTTT | CASTSTTDTQYF | . | TRBV6-5 | . | TRBJ2-3
TGTGCCAGCAGTTTAGGGGAAGCGGGAAATGAGCAGTTCTTC | CASSLGEAGNEQFF | TRBD2 | TRBV6-5 | . | TRBJ2-1
TGTGCCAGCAGCTTCGGACTAGCGGGACTAGCCAAAAACATTCAGTACTTC | CASSFGLAGLAKNIQYF | TRBD2 | TRBV5-8 | few | TRBJ2-4
TGCGCCAGCAGCTTGGAAGCGGCAAGCTCCTACAATGAGCAGTTCTTC | CASSLEAASSYNEQFF | . | TRBV5-1 | . | TRBJ2-1
TGCGCCAGCAGTCCAATGGGCATTTCCATATATTTT | CASSPMGISIYF | . | TRBV2 | . | TRBJ1-3
TGTGCCAGCAATGTACAGGGAGGAAATACGCAGTATTTT | CASNVQGGNTQYF | . | TRBV2 | few | TRBJ2-3
TGTGCCAGCAGTGAAACGGCAGATCATAGCAATCAGCCCCAGCATTTT | CASSETADHSNQPQHF | . | TRBV6-1 | once | TRBJ1-5
TGTGCCAGCAGCTTAGGGACTGTCGGCCCGGATACGCAGTATTTT | CASSLGTVGPDTQYF | . | TRBV7-9 | . | TRBJ2-3
TGTGCCAGCAGCTTAGATCGACAGGTCACAGATACGCAGTATTTT | CASSLDRQVTDTQYF | . | TRBV11-3 | . | TRBJ2-3
TGTGCCAGTAGTATCGAAGGCCTGTCCCCCTTCCAGTTCTTC | CASSIEGLSPFQFF | . | TRBV19 | once | TRBJ2-1
TGCGCCAGCAGCTCACAGGTCGACACTGAAGCTTTCTTT | CASSSQVDTEAFF | . | TRBV5-1 | . | TRBJ1-1
TGCGCCAGCAGCTTGGGGGCGGGACCTGGGCGGAATGGCCTAGGCTACACCTTC | CASSLGAGPGRNGLGYTF | . | TRBV5-1 | . | TRBJ1-2
TGTGCCAGCAGCCAAGTCGTCACCGGGACTAGCGGGAGTACAGATACGCAGTATTTT | CASSQVVTGTSGSTDTQYF | TRBD2 | TRBV4-2 | . | TRBJ2-3
TGCAGTGCTCCCAGGGGTAATGAGCAGTTCTTC | CSAPRGNEQFF | . | TRBV20-1 | once | TRBJ2-1
TGTGCCAGCAGGTTGCTAGCGGGAAATGAGCAGTTCTTC | CASRLLAGNEQFF | TRBD2 | TRBV2 | . | TRBJ2-1
TGCGCCAGCAGCTTGGATTCTGGGAGTTGGGACACCATATATTTT | CASSLDSGSWDTIYF | . | TRBV5-1 | few | TRBJ1-3
TGTGCTAGTGGTCACGGGACAGGGAATGAAGCTTTCTTT | CASGHGTGNEAFF | TRBD1 | TRBV12-5 | few | TRBJ1-1
TGTGCCAGCAGGGGGCCCAGATACCTGAACACTGAAGCTTTCTTT | CASRGPRYLNTEAFF | . | TRBV27 | . | TRBJ1-1
TGTGCCAGCAGTGGGAGGCCGGGACAGCTGAATGAAAAACTGTTTTTT | CASSGRPGQLNEKLFF | TRBD1 | TRBV9 | . | TRBJ1-4